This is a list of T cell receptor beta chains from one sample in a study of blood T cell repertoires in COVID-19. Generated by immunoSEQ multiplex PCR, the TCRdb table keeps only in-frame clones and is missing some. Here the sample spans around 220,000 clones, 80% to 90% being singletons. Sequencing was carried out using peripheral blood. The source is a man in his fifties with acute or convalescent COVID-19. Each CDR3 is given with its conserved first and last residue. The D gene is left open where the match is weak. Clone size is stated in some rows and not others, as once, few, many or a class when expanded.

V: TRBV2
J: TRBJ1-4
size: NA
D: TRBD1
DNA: TGTGCCAGCGGGTCACAGGGGAGTGAAAAACTGTTTTTT
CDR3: CASGSQGSEKLFF

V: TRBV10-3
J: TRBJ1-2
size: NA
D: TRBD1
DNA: TGTGCCATCAGTGGCGGACAGGATTATGGCTACACCTTC
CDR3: CAISGGQDYGYTF

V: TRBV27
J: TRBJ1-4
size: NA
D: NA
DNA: TGTGCCAGCAGTTATCGGGATTCTAATGAAAAACTGTTTTTT
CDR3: CASSYRDSNEKLFF

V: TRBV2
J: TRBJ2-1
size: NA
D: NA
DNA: TGTGCCAGCAGCCGGGAGTACAATGAGCAGTTCTTC
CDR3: CASSREYNEQFF

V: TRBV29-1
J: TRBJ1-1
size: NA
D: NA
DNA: TGCAGCGCCGGGACATTAAACACTGAAGCTTTCTTT
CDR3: CSAGTLNTEAFF

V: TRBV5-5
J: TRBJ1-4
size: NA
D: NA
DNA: TGTGCCAGCAGCTTGGTCGGTTCTGGACTACTAGGGGAAAAACTGTTTTTT
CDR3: CASSLVGSGLLGEKLFF

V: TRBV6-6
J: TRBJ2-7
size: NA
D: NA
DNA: TGTGCCAGCACAAGCGGTGATTCCTACGAGCAGTACTTC
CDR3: CASTSGDSYEQYF

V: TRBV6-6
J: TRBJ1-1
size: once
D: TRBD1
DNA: TGTGCCAGCAGTTGGTCGACAGGGGCTTTCTTT
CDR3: CASSWSTGAFF

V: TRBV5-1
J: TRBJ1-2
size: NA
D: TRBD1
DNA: TGCGCCAGCAGCCCTCGGGACAGCTATGGCTACACCTTC
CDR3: CASSPRDSYGYTF

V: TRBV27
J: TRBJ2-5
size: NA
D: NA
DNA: TGTGCCAGCAGTTTGGAGAGAGGGTTTGGGGCCCAGTACTTC
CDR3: CASSLERGFGAQYF

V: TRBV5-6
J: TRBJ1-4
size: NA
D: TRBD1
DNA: TGTGCCAGCAGCTTCCGACAGGGCCGGCTGGAAAAACTGTTTTTT
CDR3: CASSFRQGRLEKLFF

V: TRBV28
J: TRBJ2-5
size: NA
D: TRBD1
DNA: TGTGCCAGCAGTTTCCTCCAGGGGGCTTTAGAGACCCAGTACTTC
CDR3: CASSFLQGALETQYF

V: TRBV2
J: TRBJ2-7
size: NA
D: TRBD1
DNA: TGTGCCACCCAGGGACAGGGCAACTACGAGCAGTACTTC
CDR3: CATQGQGNYEQYF

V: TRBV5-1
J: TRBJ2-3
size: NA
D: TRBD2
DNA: TGCGCCAGCAGTCCTGGACTAGCGGGGGGATCTAGCACAGATACGCAGTATTTT
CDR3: CASSPGLAGGSSTDTQYF

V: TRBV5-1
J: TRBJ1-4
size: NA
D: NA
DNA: TGCGCCAGCAGCAAGGACGTGGAGGGGAATGAAAAACTGTTTTTT
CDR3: CASSKDVEGNEKLFF

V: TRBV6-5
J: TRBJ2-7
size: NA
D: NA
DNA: TGTGCCAGCAGCAGGGACATAACAGGCTACGAGCAGTACTTC
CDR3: CASSRDITGYEQYF

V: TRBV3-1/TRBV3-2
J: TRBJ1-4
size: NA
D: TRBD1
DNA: TGTGCCAGCAGCCGCAGACAGGGCGGTGAAAAACTGTTTTTT
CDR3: CASSRRQGGEKLFF

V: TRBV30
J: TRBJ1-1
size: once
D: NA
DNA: TGTGCCTGGACCGTCACGAGGGCGAACACTGAAGCTTTCTTT
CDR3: CAWTVTRANTEAFF

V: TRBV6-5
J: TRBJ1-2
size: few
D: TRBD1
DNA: TGTGCCACCCCACCGGGACAGTACTATGGCTACACCTTC
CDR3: CATPPGQYYGYTF

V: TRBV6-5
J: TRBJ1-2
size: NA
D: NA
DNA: TGTGCCAGCACCAGGGGTTTCAACTATGGCTACACCTTC
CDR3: CASTRGFNYGYTF

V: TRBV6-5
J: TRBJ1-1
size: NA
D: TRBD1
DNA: TGTGCCAGCAGTTACCTCCCTGCAGGGGGCTCCACTGAAGCTTTCTTT
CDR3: CASSYLPAGGSTEAFF

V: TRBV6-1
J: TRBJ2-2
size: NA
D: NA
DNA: TGTGCCAGCAGTGAACTAGTTGCCGCGAACACCGGGGAGCTGTTTTTT
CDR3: CASSELVAANTGELFF

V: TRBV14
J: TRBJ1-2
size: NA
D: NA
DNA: TGTGCCAGCAGCCAAGACCCCACAGGGAACTATGGCTACACCTTC
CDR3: CASSQDPTGNYGYTF

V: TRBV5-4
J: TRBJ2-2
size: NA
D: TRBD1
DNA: TGTGCCAGCAGCTTGCCGGGACAGGGGAACACCGGGGAGCTGTTTTTT
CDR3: CASSLPGQGNTGELFF

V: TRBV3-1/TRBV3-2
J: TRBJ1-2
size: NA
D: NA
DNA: TGTGCCAGCAGCCAATGGGGCACAGTTAACTATGGCTACACCTTC
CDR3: CASSQWGTVNYGYTF

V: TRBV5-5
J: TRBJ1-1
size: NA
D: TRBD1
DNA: TGTGCCAGCAGACCGCGGACAGGGGGGAGGGACACTGAAGCTTTCTTT
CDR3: CASRPRTGGRDTEAFF

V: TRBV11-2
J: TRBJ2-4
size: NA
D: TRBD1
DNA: TGTGCCAGCAGCCGTGGACAGGGCCAGAGGATTCAGTACTTC
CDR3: CASSRGQGQRIQYF

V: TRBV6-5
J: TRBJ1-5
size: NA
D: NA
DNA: TGTGCCAGCAGGGACGCGGGGACCAATCAGCCCCAGCATTTT
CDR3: CASRDAGTNQPQHF

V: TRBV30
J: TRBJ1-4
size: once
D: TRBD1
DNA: TGTGCCTGGAGTGCCGGGACAGTTTGGCAAAAACTGTTTTTT
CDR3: CAWSAGTVWQKLFF

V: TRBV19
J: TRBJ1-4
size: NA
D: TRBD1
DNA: TGTGCCAGTAGTAAGAGACAGGGTTCCACTAATGAAAAACTGTTTTTT
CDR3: CASSKRQGSTNEKLFF

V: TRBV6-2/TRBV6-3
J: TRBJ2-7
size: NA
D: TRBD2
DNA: TGTGCCAGCAGTTACTCGGGGGGGGAGGTCGAGCAGTACTTC
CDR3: CASSYSGGEVEQYF

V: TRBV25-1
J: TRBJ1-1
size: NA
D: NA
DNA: TGTGCCAGCAGTGCTGACATGAACACTGAAGCTTTCTTT
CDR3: CASSADMNTEAFF

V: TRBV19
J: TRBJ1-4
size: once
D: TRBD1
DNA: TGTGCCAGTAGGGGAGCCGGGACAGGGGATGAAAAACTGTTTTTT
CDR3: CASRGAGTGDEKLFF

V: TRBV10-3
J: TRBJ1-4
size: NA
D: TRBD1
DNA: TGTGCCATCAGTGAGTCGGACAGGGTCGGGAGTGAAAAACTGTTTTTT
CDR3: CAISESDRVGSEKLFF

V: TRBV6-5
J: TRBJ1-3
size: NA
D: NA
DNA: TGTGCCAGCAGTTACTCGTTAGGGGGCTCTGGAAACACCATATATTTT
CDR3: CASSYSLGGSGNTIYF

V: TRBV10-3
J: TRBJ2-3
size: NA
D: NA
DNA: TGTGCCATCAGCTCACAACCCACAGATACGCAGTATTTT
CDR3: CAISSQPTDTQYF

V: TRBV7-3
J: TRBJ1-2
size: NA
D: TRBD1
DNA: TGTGCCAGCAGCTTGACAGGGACCTATGGCTACACCTTC
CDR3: CASSLTGTYGYTF

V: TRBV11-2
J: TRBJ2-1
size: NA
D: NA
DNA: TGTGCCAGCAGCTTAGGGGTGGGGCGGAATGAGCAGTTCTTC
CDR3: CASSLGVGRNEQFF

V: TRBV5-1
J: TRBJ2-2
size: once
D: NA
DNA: TGCGCCAGCAGCCCCCGGACTGACACCGGGGAGCTGTTTTTT
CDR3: CASSPRTDTGELFF

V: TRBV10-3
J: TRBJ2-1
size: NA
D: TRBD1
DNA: TGTGCCATCAGACCCGGGACAGCCACAAATTACAATGAGCAGTTCTTC
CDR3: CAIRPGTATNYNEQFF

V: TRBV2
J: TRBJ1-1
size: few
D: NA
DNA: TGTGCCCAAGGCGGGGGCTTAAACACTGAAGCTTTCTTT
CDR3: CAQGGGLNTEAFF

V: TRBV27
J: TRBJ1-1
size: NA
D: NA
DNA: TGTGCCAGCAGTCCAAATCGTGGCGGGACGAACACTGAAGCTTTCTTT
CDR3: CASSPNRGGTNTEAFF

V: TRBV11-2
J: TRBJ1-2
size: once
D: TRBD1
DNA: TGTGCCAGCAGTTTCACCGGGACAGGGTTTTGCACCTTC
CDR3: CASSFTGTGFCTF

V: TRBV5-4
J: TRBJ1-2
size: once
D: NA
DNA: TGTGCCAGCAGCTGGGAGAGGAGCTACACCTTC
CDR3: CASSWERSYTF

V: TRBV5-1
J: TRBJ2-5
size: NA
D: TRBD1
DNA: TGCGCCAGCAGCCTAGGGACAGCCCACCAAGAGACCCAGTACTTC
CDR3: CASSLGTAHQETQYF

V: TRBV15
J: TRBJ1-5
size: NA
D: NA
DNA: TGTGCCACCAGTCCAGATCGGGGGGACTATAGCAATCAGCCCCAGCATTTT
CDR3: CATSPDRGDYSNQPQHF

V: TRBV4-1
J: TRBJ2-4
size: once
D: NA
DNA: TGCGCCAGCAGCCTTGGACAGTTCTCTTTAGCCAAAAACATTCAGTACTTC
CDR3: CASSLGQFSLAKNIQYF

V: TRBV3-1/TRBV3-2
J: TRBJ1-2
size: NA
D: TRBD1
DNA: TGTGCCAGCAGGGGACAGTCTGGCTACACCTTC
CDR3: CASRGQSGYTF

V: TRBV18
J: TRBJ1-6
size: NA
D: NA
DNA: TGTGCCAGCTCAACAGGGACGGATTCACCCCTCCACTTT
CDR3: CASSTGTDSPLHF

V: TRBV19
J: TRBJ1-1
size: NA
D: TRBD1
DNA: TGTGCCAGTAGTATAGTAGGATGGGGACAGGGTACCGGACGCGGGATGAACACTGAAGCTTTCTTT
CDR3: CASSIVGWGQGTGRGMNTEAFF

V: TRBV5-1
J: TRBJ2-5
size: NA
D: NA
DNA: TGCGCCAGCAGCTTGGGCCCGAGGTCAGAGACCCAGTACTTC
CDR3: CASSLGPRSETQYF

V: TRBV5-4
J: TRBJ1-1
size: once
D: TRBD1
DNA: TGTGCCAGCAGCGCCCCTCGGGGGGACAGGGGTACTGAAGCTTTCTTT
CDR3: CASSAPRGDRGTEAFF

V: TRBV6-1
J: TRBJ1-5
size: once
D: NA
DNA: TGTGCCAGCAGTGAAGCTGGGAGTAATCACCAGCATTTT
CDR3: CASSEAGSNHQHF

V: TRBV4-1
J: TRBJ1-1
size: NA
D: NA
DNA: TGCGCCAGCAGCCCTTCGGCGGGGCGGGGCACTGAAGCTTTCTTT
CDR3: CASSPSAGRGTEAFF

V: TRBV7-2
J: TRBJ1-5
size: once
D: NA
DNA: TGTGCCAGCAGCTTCCAGATTAATAGCAATCAGCCCCAGCATTTT
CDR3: CASSFQINSNQPQHF